The 13 T cell receptor beta chains below were found in one sample sequenced in a study of blood T cells in healthy people across ages (dated by TCRdb to between 2015 and 2016). Library creation used 5' RACE. Reads for this sample came from an Illumina HiSeq 2500. A second PCR of about 7 to 12 cycles was run with a J-beta primer mix and a sample-barcoded 5' primer. TCRdb reworked the public reads: Q25 trimming with fastp, MiXCR clone assembly, productive beta chains retained. CDR3 protein duplicates are merged, each entry listing the most common genes and DNA. The sample table records hundreds of thousands of distinct CDR3 sequences; about a fifth of these occur just once. Around 22% of the sample goes to the ten largest clones. The specimen sequenced was blood. These TCRs come from a man aged 65 to 79 in good health.

This clonotype was detected only a few times. The rearrangement joins TRBV5-5 to TRBJ2-3; D remains unclear. The V end lost 2 bases, the J end lost 2 bases, and 6 bases lay between the germline ends. This CDR3 is 13 amino acids long. The germline gives CDR1 SGHKS, CDR2 YYEKEE (reference sequence). The DNA of the CDR3 is TGTGCCAGCAGCTTTGAGCCCACAGATACGCAGTATTTT. This sequence encodes CASSFEPTDTQYF.

In this sample, this clonotype turned up a few times. The chain joins TRBV11-2 to TRBJ2-5; no definite D call. The DNA end favors TRBJ2-1, so the J call may be wrong. The CDR3 has 12 amino acids. The germline CDR1 and CDR2 sequences are SGHAT and FQNNGV. CDR3 nucleotide sequence: TGTGCCAGCAGCTTAGGGCTCCTCGAGCAGTTCTTC. Amino acid sequence: CASSLGLLEQFF.

The rearrangement links TRBV5-1 to TRBJ2-7; D is possibly TRBD1 or TRBD2 (7 bases each). Trimming shortened V by 5 bases and J by 5 bases, and 14 bases separated the two germline ends. The germline V gene has CDR1 SGHRS and CDR2 YFSETQ. This CDR3 region has 13 residues. The CDR3, as DNA: TGCGCCAGCAGTCCAGGGGGGGAAAACGAGCAGTACTTC. Translating it yields CASSPGGENEQYF.

This sequence joins TRBV3-1 and TRBJ1-1; the D is unclear. The germline gives CDR1 LGHDT, CDR2 YNNKEL (reference sequence). Between the trimmed V and J ends, which lost 1 base and 11 bases, there was a span of 14 bases. There are 13 residues in the CDR3. The CDR3 region is CASSQAYRAVAFF. CDR3 in DNA: TGTGCCAGCAGCCAAGCGTATCGGGCTGTGGCTTTCTTT.

The chain has TRBV24-1 and TRBJ2-3, with 7 bases matching TRBD2. CDR3 size: 16 residues. Trimming cost V 4 bases and J 2 bases; bases outside gene matches: 8. Germline V gene lookup returns CDR1 KGHDR and CDR2 SFDVKD. CDR3 protein: CATSDTRAGNTDTQYF. CDR3 coding DNA: TGTGCCACCAGTGACACCAGAGCGGGGAACACAGATACGCAGTATTTT.

This clonotype was counted only a few times. The V call is TRBV5-1, the J call TRBJ2-7; a weak D match, TRBD2 (6 bases). This CDR3 contains 16 residues. Per the germline V gene, CDR1 is SGHRS and CDR2 is YFSETQ. Trimming removed 2 bases at V and 0 bases at J, with 15 bases between. DNA of the CDR3: TGCGCCAGCAGCTTCGGTTCTCTCGGGAGCTCCTACGAGCAGTACTTC. The encoded protein is CASSFGSLGSSYEQYF.

The chain has TRBV20-1 and TRBJ1-2; a weak D match, TRBD1 (5 bases). Looked up from germline, CDR1 is DFQATT and CDR2 is SNEGSKA (reference sequence). V lost 0 bases and J 0 bases, leaving 11 bases between the germline ends. This CDR3 has 15 residues. CDR3 residues: CSARDQGVPNYGYTF. CDR3 nucleotides: TGCAGTGCTAGAGACCAGGGTGTTCCTAACTATGGCTACACCTTC.

The chain uses TRBV9 and TRBJ1-6; D remains ambiguous. The CDR3 covers 12 residues. V dropped 2 bases and J dropped 5 bases, with 2 bases sitting between them. Germline CDR1 reads SGDLS; CDR2 reads YYNGEE. The CDR3 is CASSVNNSPLHF. The CDR3 bases are TGTGCCAGCAGCGTCAATAATTCACCCCTCCACTTT.

This clonotype was seen only a few times. V and J are TRBV10-3 and TRBJ1-2; 7 positions match TRBD1. This CDR3 contains 16 residues. The ends lost 1 base at V and 5 bases at J; junction bases unmatched: 10. Germline V lookup: CDR1 ENHRY, CDR2 SYGVKD. In nucleotides, the CDR3 is TGTGCCATCAGTGAGTTCCCGGACAGGTCTGGATATGGCTACACCTTC. Amino acids: CAISEFPDRSGYGYTF.

The chain joins TRBV4-3 to TRBJ2-1; tentatively, D is TRBD1 or TRBD2 (6 bases each). Germline assignment: CDR1 LGHNA and CDR2 YSLEER. This CDR3 region has 18 residues. V lost 1 base, J lost 0 bases, and 16 bases lay in between. Here the CDR3 DNA reads TGCGCCAGCAGCCAAGGGGGGTTAGCGGACAGCTCCTACAATGAGCAGTTCTTC. Protein: CASSQGGLADSSYNEQFF.

The CDR3 sequence: CASSHLGADTEAFF. CDR3 sequence (DNA): TGTGCCAGCAGTCACCTGGGGGCGGACACTGAAGCTTTCTTT. This rearrangement joins TRBV25-1 to TRBJ1-1, with D possibly TRBD1 on 6 matching bases. Deletions cut 5 bases from V and 3 bases from J, with 13 bases between. Germline assignment: CDR1 MGHDK and CDR2 SYGVNS. This CDR3 region has 14 residues.

The genes are TRBV7-2 and TRBJ1-2; 9 positions agree with TRBD1. The V and J ends lost 4 bases and 5 bases, in that order; junction bases with no gene match: 11. Looked up from germline, CDR1 is SGHTA and CDR2 is FQGNSA. The CDR3 runs to 16 residues. CDR3 nucleotide sequence: TGTGCCAGCAGCTCGGACAGGGGAATAACTGGTTATGGCTACACCTTC. Translated: CASSSDRGITGYGYTF.

This clonotype turned up a few times. V is TRBV6-5 and J is TRBJ2-5, with D possibly called TRBD1 or TRBD2 (5 bases each). The DNA end favors TRBJ2-1, so the J call may be wrong. The CDR3 runs to 12 residues. Germline V gene data show CDR1 as MNHEY and CDR2 as SVGAGI. The CDR3: CATGTSSYEQFF. The DNA for the CDR3 is TGTGCCACCGGGACGAGTAGTTATGAGCAGTTCTTC.